This is a list of T cell receptor beta chains from one sample in a study of CD4 T cells in relation to SARS-CoV-2 and coronaviruses. Sequencing used immunoSEQ multiplex PCR; TCRdb keeps in-frame clones, though not all of them. Altogether some 22,000 clones are present, 70% to 80% being singletons, with the ten largest covering approximately 15%. What these receptors recognize is not known. The sample consisted of CD4+ T cells from PBMCs, cultured in vitro. Receptors were obtained from a human donor in good health. The CDR3 runs from the conserved cysteine through the conserved F or W. Fields, in order: clone size, J gene, D gene, V gene, CDR3 protein, CDR3 DNA. A D gene is named only where the DNA matches it firmly. Clone size is shown for a subset of rows, as once, few, many or a class of expanded clone.

>few|TRBJ1-5|-|TRBV10-2
CASSLGQGQPQHF
TGCGCCAGCAGTTTGGGGCAGGGTCAGCCCCAGCATTTT
>-|TRBJ2-2|-|TRBV5-1
CASSLTDSPGKVGELFF
TGCGCCAGCAGCCTCACCGACAGCCCTGGAAAAGTGGGGGAGCTGTTTTTT
>-|TRBJ2-3|TRBD2|TRBV6-6
CASSYYGLATDTQYF
TGTGCCAGCAGTTACTACGGACTAGCCACAGATACGCAGTATTTT
>few|TRBJ2-5|TRBD2|TRBV2
CASSAGDQETQYF
TGTGCCAGCAGCGCGGGAGACCAAGAGACCCAGTACTTC
>-|TRBJ1-5|-|TRBV6-1
CASSENSASNQPQHF
TGTGCCAGCAGTGAAAATTCAGCTAGCAATCAGCCCCAGCATTTT
>-|TRBJ1-1|-|TRBV7-2
CASRIDSNTEAFF
TGTGCCAGCAGGATCGACAGTAACACTGAAGCTTTCTTT
>once|TRBJ2-7|-|TRBV14
CASSLLQVYEQYF
TGTGCCAGCAGCCTCTTACAGGTCTACGAGCAGTACTTC
>-|TRBJ2-7|-|TRBV19
CASSIGVRYEQYF
TGTGCCAGTAGTATAGGGGTGAGATACGAGCAGTACTTC
>-|TRBJ2-6|-|TRBV6-4
CASSDGSGANVLTF
TGTGCCAGCAGTGACGGCTCTGGGGCCAACGTCCTGACTTTC
>-|TRBJ2-2|-|TRBV5-6
CASSLGPGDTGELFF
TGTGCCAGCAGCTTGGGCCCAGGAGACACCGGGGAGCTGTTTTTT
>-|TRBJ1-5|-|TRBV12-5
CASGLVPDGRTPVYSNQPQHF
TGTGCTAGTGGTTTGGTCCCGGATGGGCGCACCCCCGTATATAGCAATCAGCCCCAGCATTTT
>-|TRBJ2-5|-|TRBV24-1
CATSEAGPRETQYF
TGTGCCACCAGTGAAGCCGGACCTAGAGAGACCCAGTACTTC
>-|TRBJ1-4|-|TRBV7-9
CASSKGLRETNEKLFF
TGTGCCAGCAGCAAGGGACTCCGGGAGACTAATGAAAAACTGTTTTTT
>few|TRBJ1-1|-|TRBV19
CASSIRQGTEAFF
TGTGCCAGTAGTATCCGTCAGGGCACTGAAGCTTTCTTT
>-|TRBJ1-1|TRBD1|TRBV5-1
CASSSTQGSTRGNTEAFF
TGCGCCAGCAGTTCAACACAGGGGTCTACGAGGGGGAACACTGAAGCTTTCTTT
>-|TRBJ1-2|-|TRBV2
CAISQGNYGYTF
TGTGCCATTAGCCAGGGGAACTATGGCTACACCTTC
>few|TRBJ1-2|-|TRBV6-1
CASSQARTADGYTF
TGTGCCAGCAGTCAAGCCCGGACGGCCGATGGCTACACCTTC
>-|TRBJ1-3|-|TRBV6-5
CASSYAQGGSGNTIYF
TGTGCCAGCAGTTACGCCCAGGGCGGCTCTGGAAACACCATATATTTT
>once|TRBJ2-3|-|TRBV2
CASTGWSVEGVADTQYF
TGTGCCAGCACTGGGTGGTCGGTTGAGGGTGTTGCAGATACGCAGTATTTT
>-|TRBJ2-7|TRBD1|TRBV28
CASRKDRGVYEQYF
TGTGCCAGCAGAAAAGACAGGGGCGTATACGAGCAGTACTTC
>-|TRBJ1-5|-|TRBV25-1
CASSDAQVYQPQHF
TGTGCCAGCAGTGACGCCCAGGTATATCAGCCCCAGCATTTT
>-|TRBJ2-1|TRBD2|TRBV28
CASQTSGRAEQFF
TGTGCCAGCCAGACTAGCGGGAGGGCCGAGCAGTTCTTC
>-|TRBJ2-7|TRBD2|TRBV9
CASSVDGTSVLEQYF
TGTGCCAGCAGCGTAGATGGGACTAGCGTGCTCGAGCAGTACTTC
>-|TRBJ2-1|-|TRBV24-1
CATSDFPSPQFF
TGTGCCACCAGTGATTTCCCATCCCCGCAGTTCTTC
>-|TRBJ2-1|TRBD2|TRBV5-1
CASSTLAGLNNEQFF
TGCGCCAGCAGCACCCTAGCGGGGCTTAACAATGAGCAGTTCTTC
>-|TRBJ2-1|-|TRBV2
CATGRDFPYNEQFF
TGTGCCACTGGCCGGGACTTTCCCTACAATGAGCAGTTCTTC
>once|TRBJ1-1|-|TRBV19
CASSIRRALRTTEAFF
TGTGCCAGTAGTATCCGCCGGGCTCTCAGGACCACTGAAGCTTTCTTT
>-|TRBJ1-1|-|TRBV12-5
CASGRASGQMNTEAFF
TGTGCTAGTGGGCGAGCTTCGGGTCAGATGAACACTGAAGCTTTCTTT
>-|TRBJ1-2|-|TRBV5-1
CASSLNPQEFNYGYTF
TGCGCCAGCAGCTTGAATCCGCAGGAATTCAACTATGGCTACACCTTC
>-|TRBJ2-1|-|TRBV28
CAREDNEQFF
TGTGCCAGGGAGGACAATGAGCAGTTCTTC
>-|TRBJ2-5|TRBD1|TRBV14
CASSSLGQGAETQYF
TGTGCCAGCAGCTCCCTGGGACAGGGGGCTGAGACCCAGTACTTC
>-|TRBJ2-7|-|TRBV11-3
CASSLVPGSYEQYF
TGTGCCAGCAGCTTAGTTCCAGGGAGCTACGAGCAGTACTTC
>-|TRBJ1-1|-|TRBV10-3
CAISDARANTEAFF
TGTGCCATCAGTGACGCAAGGGCGAACACTGAAGCTTTCTTT
>-|TRBJ2-2|TRBD1|TRBV6-5
CASTRQGGELFF
TGTGCCAGCACCAGACAGGGCGGGGAGCTGTTTTTT
>-|TRBJ2-5|TRBD2|TRBV11-3
CASSSGTSGFGETQYF
TGTGCCAGCAGTTCAGGGACTAGCGGGTTTGGAGAGACCCAGTACTTC
>-|TRBJ2-3|TRBD1|TRBV14
CASSARQGGADTQYF
TGTGCCAGCAGCGCCCGACAGGGTGGAGCAGATACGCAGTATTTT
>-|TRBJ2-3|-|TRBV7-9
CASSLDPNDTQYF
TGTGCCAGCAGCTTAGATCCGAATGATACGCAGTATTTT
>-|TRBJ2-7|TRBD2|TRBV10-1
CASSDQKSGIMGEQYF
TGCGCCAGCAGTGACCAAAAAAGCGGGATTATGGGAGAGCAGTACTTC
>few|TRBJ1-2|TRBD1|TRBV19
CASSSTGGYTF
TGTGCCAGTAGTTCGACAGGGGGCTACACCTTC
>few|TRBJ1-2|-|TRBV27
CASRDVYGGYTF
TGTGCCAGCAGGGACGTCTATGGGGGCTACACCTTC
>-|TRBJ2-7|-|TRBV27
CASSYQRTAAYEQYF
TGTGCCAGCAGTTACCAGCGGACGGCTGCCTACGAGCAGTACTTC
>-|TRBJ2-5|TRBD2|TRBV7-8
CASLTGGWETQYF
TGTGCCAGCCTGACGGGAGGCTGGGAGACCCAGTACTTC
>-|TRBJ2-5|-|TRBV5-1
CASMGVTPTQETQYF
TGCGCCAGCATGGGGGTGACCCCGACCCAAGAGACCCAGTACTTC
>-|TRBJ2-7|-|TRBV2
CASSGLGSSYEQYF
TGTGCCAGCAGTGGGTTGGGAAGCTCCTACGAGCAGTACTTC
>-|TRBJ1-1|-|TRBV6-5
CASSYSPGANTEAFF
TGTGCCAGCAGTTACTCGCCGGGGGCGAACACTGAAGCTTTCTTT